Listed below are T cell receptor beta chains from one sample, sequenced in a study of blood T cell repertoires in COVID-19. TCRdb's copy holds only in-frame clones and misses some; the assay was immunoSEQ multiplex PCR. The table records 270,000 or so clones, around 89% of them present only once. Specimen: peripheral blood. Receptor source: a man aged 40-49 years with acute or convalescent COVID-19. Each CDR3 is given without its conserved first and last residue. Size is omitted from some rows. Given values are once, few, many or a class for expanded clones.

clone_size,v_call,j_call,cdr3_length,cdr3_aa
.,TRBV6-5,TRBJ1-1,11,ASSRDTFNKAF
.,TRBV7-3,TRBJ2-2,11,ASSTTQAGELF
.,TRBV27,TRBJ1-5,11,ASSFGGGQPQH
.,TRBV15,TRBJ1-4,11,ATSRVDSLGLF
once,TRBV14,TRBJ2-2,12,ASSPSGYTGELF
.,TRBV7-2,TRBJ1-2,15,ASSFAQGRGFNYGYT
.,TRBV4-2,TRBJ2-1,16,ASSQGLAGGPSYNEQF
.,TRBV27,TRBJ1-2,13,ASSSTMTGGAGYT
.,TRBV28,TRBJ1-2,11,ASSSQGAVGYT
.,TRBV24-1,TRBJ1-2,15,ATSDSGQEGVNYGYT
.,TRBV5-4,TRBJ1-4,13,ASSSGGALNEKLF
few,TRBV6-5,TRBJ1-1,14,ASSYSGVDGGTEAF
.,TRBV15,TRBJ2-3,14,ATISGGAPSTDTQY
.,TRBV7-9,TRBJ1-3,10,ASSQVGETIY
.,TRBV5-1,TRBJ2-2,13,ASSLESHTAGELF
.,TRBV19,TRBJ2-1,12,ASSTTSSYNEQF
.,TRBV5-4,TRBJ1-2,12,ASSSGGSNYGYT
.,TRBV6-5,TRBJ1-2,13,ASSPDRGANYGYT
.,TRBV20-1,TRBJ2-7,11,SASGTGFYEQY
.,TRBV6-6,TRBJ1-1,13,ASSPGLMTRPEAF
.,TRBV2,TRBJ1-2,11,ASRPPVNYGYT
.,TRBV6-6,TRBJ1-5,14,ASSPSDRGDNQPQH
.,TRBV19,TRBJ1-1,11,ASSNRGLAEAF
.,TRBV25-1,TRBJ2-7,14,ASSELSGTDSYEQY
.,TRBV4-1,TRBJ2-3,15,ASSPKASGVDADTQY
.,TRBV6-2/TRBV6-3,TRBJ2-2,12,ASSPGVFTGELF
.,TRBV12-5,TRBJ2-7,9,ASGDWWEQY
few,TRBV5-1,TRBJ1-3,12,ASSSGTQGNTIY
.,TRBV6-5,TRBJ1-1,12,ASSRGLENTEAF
.,TRBV5-1,TRBJ1-1,12,ASSWGQGRTEAF
.,TRBV21-1,TRBJ1-1,9,ASSRNTEAF
.,TRBV18,TRBJ1-5,12,ASSASLGNQPQH
.,TRBV11-3,TRBJ2-2,13,ASSPGQGNTGELF
.,TRBV6-6,TRBJ1-6,13,ASSSQGGVHSPLH
.,TRBV5-6,TRBJ2-7,13,ASSQGRNLLYEQY
.,TRBV27,TRBJ1-2,15,ASSPDPWQGAWVGYT
.,TRBV7-8,TRBJ2-3,13,ASSIRLAGVDTQY
once,TRBV7-2,TRBJ2-1,12,ASTGLAGVNEQF
.,TRBV27,TRBJ1-6,10,ASSSLGSPLH
.,TRBV2,TRBJ1-1,11,ASGGPLNTEAF
.,TRBV29-1,TRBJ1-2,10,SVEYGHDGYT
once,TRBV11-2,TRBJ2-7,15,ASSLWTGVRSSYEQY
.,TRBV10-2,TRBJ1-6,11,ASIDHRESPLH
.,TRBV7-9,TRBJ2-1,13,ASSQRLAGGNEQF
.,TRBV3-1/TRBV3-2,TRBJ1-2,9,ASSQGGGYT
.,TRBV4-1,TRBJ2-4,13,ASSPGQLAKNIQY
.,TRBV24-1,TRBJ1-5,12,ATSDSQVNQPQH
.,TRBV27,TRBJ1-6,14,ASTGLYRESNSPLH
.,TRBV28,TRBJ1-1,13,ASRAPGLRNTEAF
.,TRBV14,TRBJ2-3,14,ASSQGYGIGGDTQY
.,TRBV6-6,TRBJ2-6,13,ASSRVLSGANVLT
.,TRBV9,TRBJ2-1,10,ASSVGASKQF
.,TRBV5-4,TRBJ1-2,15,ASTISGGVPGNYGYT